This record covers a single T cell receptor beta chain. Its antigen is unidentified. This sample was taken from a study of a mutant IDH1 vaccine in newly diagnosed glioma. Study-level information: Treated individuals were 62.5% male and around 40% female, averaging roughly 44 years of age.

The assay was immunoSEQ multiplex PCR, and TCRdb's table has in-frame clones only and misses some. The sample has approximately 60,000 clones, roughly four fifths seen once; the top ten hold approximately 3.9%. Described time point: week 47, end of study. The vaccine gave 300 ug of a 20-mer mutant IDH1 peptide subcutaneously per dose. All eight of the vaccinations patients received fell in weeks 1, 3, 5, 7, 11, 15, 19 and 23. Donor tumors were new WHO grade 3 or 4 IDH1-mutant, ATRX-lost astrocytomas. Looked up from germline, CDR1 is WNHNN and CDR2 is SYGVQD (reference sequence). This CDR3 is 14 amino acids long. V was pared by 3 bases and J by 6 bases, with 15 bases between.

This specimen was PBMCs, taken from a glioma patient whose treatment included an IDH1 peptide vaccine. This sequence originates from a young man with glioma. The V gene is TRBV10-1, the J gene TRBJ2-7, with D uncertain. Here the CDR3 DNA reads TGCGCCAGCAGTGAACGTGGCCCGGTGGGCGAGCAGTACTTC. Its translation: CASSERGPVGEQYF.